The 28 T cell receptor beta chains below all came from one sample that was sequenced in a study of Ad26.COV2.S vaccination and SARS-CoV-2 variants (dated by TCRdb to 2020 to 2023). The receptor library was made with the immunoSEQ multiplex PCR assay. In its TCRdb copy, this immuneACCESS table keeps in-frame sequences only and misses some clones. Where compared with another copy, unresolved V genes explain less than half of these, and the others have no known cause. Across this sample there are 400,000 to 450,000 clones, with 80% to 95% seen only once. The top ten hold about 4.1% of the sample. The label giving this sample's treatment or condition can be read as: about 20 received Ad26.COV2.S at low or high dose, single or two shots; about 5 received placebo; per-sample allocation not given. Repertoires of vaccine and placebo recipients were sequenced from samples collected on day 63 after the first injection.

Source: peripheral blood, taken in a trial of Ad26.COV2.S vaccine versus placebo. The receptors here all came from a person aged 18 to 59 who received the Ad26.COV2.S COVID-19 vaccine or a placebo.

The J gene is TRBJ2-7, the V gene TRBV7-3; 9 nucleotides agree with TRBD1. The CDR3 runs to 14 residues. The germline V gene encodes CDR1 SGHTA and CDR2 FQGTGA. V lost 5 bases to trimming and J lost 3 bases; unmatched junction nucleotides: 5. In nucleotides, the CDR3 is TGTGCCAGCAGCGGGGACAGGGAAAACTACGAGCAGTACTTC. As protein: CASSGDRENYEQYF. Based on the CDR3 plus reference TRBV7-3 and TRBJ2-7, the full variable domain is GAGVSQTPSNKVTEKGKYVELRCDPISGHTALYWYRQSLGQGPEFLIYFQGTGAADDSGLPNDRFFAVRPEGSVSTLKIQRTERGDSAVYLCASSGDRENYEQYFGPGTRLTVT.

This clone was seen only once. The genes are TRBV23-1 and TRBJ1-1; 7 bases line up with TRBD1. TRBV23-1 is an open reading frame, and its role is uncertain. The CDR3 covers 15 residues. V was clipped by 4 bases and J by 4 bases; unmatched bases: 9. CDR3 in amino acids: CASSLRQGRCTEAFF. As DNA, the CDR3 is TGCGCCAGCAGTCTAAGACAGGGTAGATGCACTGAAGCTTTCTTT.

The chain links TRBV18 to TRBJ1-5, with D possibly being TRBD1 (5 bases). Germline V gene sequence: CDR1 KGHSH, CDR2 LQKENI. The CDR3 is 19 amino acids. The V and J ends lost 3 bases and 0 bases respectively, with 21 bases between them. CDR3 nucleotides: TGTGCCAGCTCACCTGAACCGGGACGGGGATATCGTAGCAATCAGCCCCAGCATTTT. This encodes CASSPEPGRGYRSNQPQHF.

The chain carries TRBV28 and TRBJ2-1, with D possibly TRBD1 on 5 matching bases. Per germline, CDR1 MDHEN and CDR2 SYDVKM. V lost 8 bases to trimming and J lost 12 bases, with 17 bases between them. This CDR3 region has 12 residues. The CDR3 DNA reads TGTGCCAGCTCCGAGACAGTGGATTCGCAGTTCTTC. Its translation: CASSETVDSQFF.

The chain uses TRBV6-6 and TRBJ2-7, with TRBD1 matching 7 bases. CDR1 MNHNY and CDR2 SVGAGI come from the germline V gene (reference sequence). J lost 0 bases, V lost 6 bases, and 11 bases had no gene match. This CDR3 is 16 amino acids long. This CDR3 reads CASSFFLGQSSYEQYF. The CDR3 DNA is TGTGCCAGCAGCTTTTTTTTGGGACAGAGCTCCTACGAGCAGTACTTC.

This chain connects TRBV12-3 or TRBV12-4 to TRBJ2-7; D gene unclear. CDR3 length: 12 amino acids. The V gene lost 2 bases and the J gene lost 4 bases, with 6 bases spanning the gap. The CDR3 bases are TGTGCCAGCAGTTTACAGCTATACGAGCAGTACTTC. This gives the protein CASSLQLYEQYF.

The CDR3: CASSPASTDTQYF. Written as DNA, the CDR3 is TGTGCCAGCTCACCCGCGAGCACAGATACGCAGTATTTT. The rearrangement links TRBV18 to TRBJ2-3; the D is unclear. From germline, CDR1 is KGHSH and CDR2 LQKENI. This CDR3 has 13 residues. Trimming stripped 3 bases from V and 0 bases from J, with 4 bases between.

The V gene is TRBV5-1, the J gene TRBJ2-3; 11 bases line up with TRBD1. Germline V gene lookup returns CDR1 SGHRS and CDR2 YFSETQ. The CDR3 covers 17 residues. The trim removed 2 bases at V and 5 bases at J, leaving 10 bases unmatched. The CDR3 DNA reads TGCGCCAGCAGCTTCTCACCCCTGGGACAGGGGGGAGATACGCAGTATTTT. Translating it yields CASSFSPLGQGGDTQYF.

The chain carries TRBV10-3 and TRBJ2-7, with TRBD2 as a possible D gene (5 bases). Trimming shortened V by 3 bases and J by 4 bases, and 7 bases separated the two germline ends. This CDR3 is 12 amino acids long. CDR1 and CDR2 (germline): ENHRY, SYGVKD. The CDR3 loop reads CAISDGVYEQYF. CDR3 coding DNA: TGTGCCATCAGTGACGGGGTATACGAGCAGTACTTC.

This clone has just a few counts. The genes are TRBV7-2 and TRBJ2-7, with 10 nucleotides matching TRBD2. The CDR3 has 15 amino acids. J lost 5 bases, V lost 0 bases, and 4 bases had no gene match. CDR1 is SGHTA, CDR2 FQGNSA, per germline. CDR3 region: CASSLAGTSVHEQYF. The CDR3 nucleotides read TGTGCCAGCAGCTTAGCTGGGACTAGCGTCCACGAGCAGTACTTC.

V usage is TRBV11-2 and J usage is TRBJ2-2; TRBD2 might be the D (5 bases). V lost 7 bases, J lost 1 base, and 10 bases lay in between. The germline CDR1 and CDR2 sequences are SGHAT and FQNNGV. The CDR3 loop spans 14 amino acids. The CDR3 is CASTPDLNTGELFF. The DNA of the CDR3 is TGTGCCAGCACCCCGGACTTGAACACCGGGGAGCTGTTTTTT. Using reference TRBV11-2 and TRBJ2-2 for the parts outside the CDR3, the full variable domain is EAGVAQSPRYKIIEKRQSVAFWCNPISGHATLYWYQQILGQGPKLLIQFQNNGVVDDSQLPKDRFSAERLKGVDSTLKIQPAKLEDSAVYLCASTPDLNTGELFFGEGSRLTVL.

This clone was seen just once. This rearrangement joins TRBV7-8 to TRBJ2-2, with D hard to call. The ends were cut back, 3 bases at V and 0 bases at J, with 11 bases in the middle. Looked up from germline, CDR1 is SGHVS and CDR2 is FQNEAQ. The CDR3 has 16 residues. The CDR3: CASSLGSSANTGELFF. The CDR3 region has the DNA TGTGCCAGCAGCTTGGGCAGTTCAGCGAACACCGGGGAGCTGTTTTTT.

As to this clone: This sample includes further DNA sequences coding for the same CDR3. The V gene is TRBV5-1, the J gene TRBJ2-5; 7 nucleotides agree with TRBD2. CDR3 length equals 13 residues. The germline gives CDR1 SGHRS, CDR2 YFSETQ. Unmatched junction bases numbered 1, after V lost 2 bases and J lost 3 bases. The DNA for the CDR3 is TGCGCCAGCAGCTTCAGCGGGGAAGAGACCCAGTACTTC. As protein: CASSFSGEETQYF. Full variable domain (remainder filled in from reference TRBV5-1 and TRBJ2-5): KAGVTQTPRYLIKTRGQQVTLSCSPISGHRSVSWYQQTPGQGLQFLFEYFSETQRNKGNFPGRFSGRQFSNSRSEMNVSTLELGDSALYLCASSFSGEETQYFGPGTRLLVL.

This chain's CDR3 is CASSLQGFNNEQFF. CDR3 nucleotide sequence: TGTGCCAGCAGCTTACAGGGGTTCAACAATGAGCAGTTCTTC. The gene calls are TRBV11-1 and TRBJ2-1; D perhaps matches TRBD1 (6 bases). Germline loops: CDR1 SGHAT, CDR2 FQDESV (reference sequence). CDR3 length equals 14 residues. Trimming removed 2 bases from V and 5 bases from J, with 10 bases in between.

This rearrangement joins TRBV28 to TRBJ1-3, with D hard to call. CDR1 and CDR2 (germline): MDHEN, SYDVKM. With 6 bases removed from V and 0 bases from J, the gap between germline ends came to 15 bases. There are 16 residues in the CDR3. DNA of the CDR3: TGTGCCAGCAGCTCGGGCACGGGAACCTCTGGAAACACCATATATTTT. It translates to CASSSGTGTSGNTIYF.

V and J are TRBV28 and TRBJ2-3, with TRBD2 matching 10 bases. V trimming: 6 bases; J trimming: 2 bases; junction bases outside the gene matches: 8. The length of the CDR3 is 16 residues. Germline-derived CDR1 and CDR2 are MDHEN and SYDVKM. The CDR3 spells CASSPTGTSVTDTQYF. The CDR3 nucleotides read TGTGCCAGCAGCCCAACCGGGACTAGCGTCACAGATACGCAGTATTTT.

DNA of the CDR3: TGTGCCAGCAGTTACGTGTTCGGGAGGGCCTTAGGGTCCTACAATGAGCAGTTCTTC. It encodes CASSYVFGRALGSYNEQFF. The chain is built from TRBV6-2 or TRBV6-3 and TRBJ2-1; 8 nucleotides match TRBD2. The junction had 13 bases not matched to a gene; V was cut back by 2 bases and J by 1 base. The CDR3 length is 19 residues. CDR1 and CDR2 (germline): MNHEY, SVGEGT.

The chain carries TRBV7-9 and TRBJ2-7; D is unresolved. CDR3 length equals 13 residues. The germline V gene encodes CDR1 SEHNR and CDR2 FQNEAQ (reference sequence). The ends were cut back, 5 bases at V and 3 bases at J, with 11 bases in the middle. CDR3 DNA: TGTGCCAGCAGCCCCGTGACTGTCTACGAGCAGTACTTC. Protein product: CASSPVTVYEQYF.

The chain has TRBV5-6 and TRBJ1-2; D might be TRBD1 (5 bases). V was cut by 3 bases and J by 1 base, with 16 bases left in between. CDR3 size: 16 residues. Germline V gene lookup returns CDR1 SGHDT and CDR2 YYEEEE. Here the CDR3 reads CASSSSAWDVNYGYTF. In nucleotides, the CDR3 is TGTGCCAGCAGCTCGTCGGCGTGGGACGTTAACTATGGCTACACCTTC. Supplemented by reference TRBV5-6 and TRBJ1-2, the full variable domain reads DAGVTQSPTHLIKTRGQQVTLRCSPKSGHDTVSWYQQALGQGPQFIFQYYEEEERQRGNFPDRFSGHQFPNYSSELNVNALLLGDSALYLCASSSSAWDVNYGYTFGSGTRLTVV.

The chain couples TRBV28 to TRBJ1-1; D is unclear. The CDR3 extends over 12 amino acids. Trimming took 7 bases from V and 3 from J, leaving 9 bases between them. Germline V gene data show CDR1 as MDHEN and CDR2 as SYDVKM. The CDR3 protein is CASKIGDTEAFF. For the CDR3, the DNA is TGTGCCAGCAAGATAGGCGACACTGAAGCTTTCTTT.

The chain links TRBV5-1 to TRBJ2-2, with 10 bases lining up with TRBD2. V lost 1 base and J lost 6; bases outside the gene matches: 9. The CDR3 is made up of 17 amino acids. The germline gives CDR1 SGHRS, CDR2 YFSETQ. This chain's CDR3 is CASSLLAGALDAGELFF. Here the CDR3 DNA reads TGCGCCAGCAGCTTGCTAGCGGGGGCCCTGGATGCCGGGGAGCTGTTTTTT.

The count of this clone is one. This rearrangement joins TRBV27 to TRBJ2-1; perhaps D is TRBD1 or TRBD2 (7 bases each). Germline-derived CDR1 and CDR2 are MNHEY and SMNVEV (reference sequence). This CDR3 contains 17 residues. Trimming took off 6 bases at V and 7 bases at J, with 25 bases between the two ends. CDR3 in DNA: TGTGCCAGCAGAAGGGGGCTAGTTGGGAGGGCGAATAATGAGCAGTTCTTC. Its translation is CASRRGLVGRANNEQFF.

V usage is TRBV29-1 and J usage is TRBJ1-2; 10 positions match TRBD1. The CDR3 consists of 13 residues. V shed 6 bases and J 6 bases; nucleotides not matched to a gene: 7. Germline V gene data show CDR1 as SQVTM and CDR2 as ANQGSEA. The CDR3 sequence is CSVPPDRGHGYTF. The CDR3 DNA sequence: TGCAGCGTACCACCCGACAGGGGGCATGGCTACACCTTC. The variable domain in full, with the rest retrieved from reference TRBV29-1 and TRBJ1-2, is SAVISQKPSRDICQRGTSLTIQCQVDSQVTMMFWYRQQPGQSLTLIATANQGSEATYESGFVIDKFPISRPNLTFSTLTVSNMSPEDSSIYLCSVPPDRGHGYTFGSGTRLTVV.

The rearrangement joins TRBV11-1 to TRBJ2-1; TRBD2 aligns across 11 bases. Germline CDR1 SGHAT, CDR2 FQDESV (reference sequence). The CDR3 consists of 16 residues. Trimming took 7 bases from V and 4 from J; bases not matched to a gene: 9. The CDR3 here is CASTFSGRALYNEQFF. The CDR3 nucleotides read TGTGCCAGCACCTTTAGCGGGAGGGCATTATACAATGAGCAGTTCTTC.

As to this clone: Other DNA sequences in this specimen translate into the identical CDR3. CDR3 amino acids: CASSLDRNYGYTF. The CDR3 DNA follows: TGTGCCAGCAGCTTGGACAGGAACTATGGCTACACCTTC. V usage is TRBV5-5 and J usage is TRBJ1-2; weak D call: TRBD1 (5 bases). The germline CDR1 and CDR2 sequences are SGHKS and YYEKEE (reference sequence). V was trimmed by 0 bases and J by 2 bases, leaving 5 bases between them. The CDR3 extends over 13 amino acids.

CDR3 amino acids: CASSWGQNSNQPQHF. In nucleotides, the CDR3 is TGTGCCAGCAGTTGGGGACAGAATAGCAATCAGCCCCAGCATTTT. The chain joins TRBV6-5 to TRBJ1-5; TRBD1 matches 7 bases. CDR1 and CDR2 (germline): MNHEY, SVGAGI. CDR3 length equals 15 residues. Germline trimming cut 4 bases from V and 0 bases from J; bases unmatched to any gene: 3.

The chain uses TRBV28 and TRBJ1-5; D is unclear. V was cut by 7 bases and J by 6 bases, with 10 bases left in between. Germline CDR1 and CDR2: MDHEN and SYDVKM. The length of the CDR3 is 12 residues. CDR3 bases: TGTGCCAGCAACCTGTGGCCTCAGCCCCAGCATTTT. Its translation is CASNLWPQPQHF.

The rearrangement links TRBV5-3 to TRBJ2-5, with D unresolved. TRBV5-3 is annotated as an ORF whose role is uncertain. Deletions cut 0 bases from V and 9 bases from J, with 12 bases between. The CDR3 runs to 13 residues. The CDR3 region has the DNA TGTGCCAGAAGCTTGGACCTGTTAACGGCCCAGTACTTC. The encoded protein is CARSLDLLTAQYF.